The clone carrying this TCR beta chain occurred many times. The antigen is undetermined. Ophthalmopathy cases showed moderate-to-severe activity, scoring CAS ≥3 and NOSPECS ≥4, with duration under 3 months. This sample was taken from a study of Graves' ophthalmopathy and Graves' hyperthyroidism. Study context: There was a collection of peripheral blood at initial diagnosis, before any treatment.

The study's findings and limits: A majority of expanded thyroid clonotypes exceeding 0.001 frequency were likewise present in blood. Distinction of ophthalmopathy from stable hyperthyroidism by a 13-signature model reached 85% to 90% sensitivity and roughly 81% specificity.

CDR3 regions of TCR beta were amplified from RNA transcripts. HTBI-primed RT-PCR formed the first round, and a multiplex PCR formed the second. TCRdb ran MiXCR on the multiplex PCR reads and lists one entry per CDR3 protein. The table shows 350,000 or so distinct CDR3 sequences, with roughly a sixth occurring only once. The sequence was obtained from an adult man with Graves' ophthalmopathy. Sequenced material: peripheral blood.

This CDR3 reads CASSFFGLSQPQHF. The CDR3 DNA reads TGTGCCAGCAGTTTTTTCGGGTTGAGTCAGCCCCAGCATTTT. The gene calls are TRBV12-3 or TRBV12-4 and TRBJ1-5; D unresolved. The CDR3 extends over 14 amino acids. Trimming shortened V by 3 bases and J by 6 bases, and 12 bases separated the two germline ends.